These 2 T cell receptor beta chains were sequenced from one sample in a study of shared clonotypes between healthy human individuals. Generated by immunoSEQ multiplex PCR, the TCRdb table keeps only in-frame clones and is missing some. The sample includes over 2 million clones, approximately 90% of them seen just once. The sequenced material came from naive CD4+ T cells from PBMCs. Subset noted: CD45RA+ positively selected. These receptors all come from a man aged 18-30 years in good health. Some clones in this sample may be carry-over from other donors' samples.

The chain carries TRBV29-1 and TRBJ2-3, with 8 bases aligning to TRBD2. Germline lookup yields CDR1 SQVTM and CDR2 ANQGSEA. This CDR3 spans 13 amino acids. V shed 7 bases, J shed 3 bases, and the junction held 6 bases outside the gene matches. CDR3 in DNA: TGCAGCGATAGGACTAGCAGGACAGATACGCAGTATTTT. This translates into CSDRTSRTDTQYF.

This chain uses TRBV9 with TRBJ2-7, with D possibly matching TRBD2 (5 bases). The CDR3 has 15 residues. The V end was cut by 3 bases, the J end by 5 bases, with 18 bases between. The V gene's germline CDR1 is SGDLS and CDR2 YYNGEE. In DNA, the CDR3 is TGTGCCAGCAGCGAGAGGGCGGAAGGGTTCAACGAGCAGTACTTC. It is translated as CASSERAEGFNEQYF.